A selection of T cell receptor beta chains follows, all from one sample in a study of blood T cell repertoires in COVID-19. Some clones are missing from TCRdb's copy, which holds only in-frame ones; the method was immunoSEQ multiplex PCR. Of 200,000 to 250,000 clones in the sample, more than 75% were seen once. The sequenced sample consisted of peripheral blood. Receptors were obtained from an elderly man with acute or convalescent COVID-19. Both conserved end residues are part of each CDR3. Fields, in order: V gene, CDR3 length, D gene, J gene, clone size, CDR3 protein, CDR3 DNA. The D gene is left open where the match is weak. A row's size may be missing; if present it is once, few, many or a size class.

v_gene: TRBV7-9; len: 16; d_gene: TRBD2; j_gene: TRBJ2-2; abundance: .; CDR3aa: CASSPTSGMGTGELFF; CDR3nt: TGTGCCAGCAGCCCGACTAGCGGGATGGGCACCGGGGAGCTGTTTTTT
v_gene: TRBV20-1; len: 13; d_gene: .; j_gene: TRBJ1-5; abundance: .; CDR3aa: CSASPGFNQPQHF; CDR3nt: TGCAGTGCTAGTCCGGGGTTCAATCAGCCCCAGCATTTT
v_gene: TRBV6-5; len: 16; d_gene: TRBD1; j_gene: TRBJ1-1; abundance: .; CDR3aa: CASSYSDRGGNTEAFF; CDR3nt: TGTGCCAGCAGTTACTCGGACAGGGGAGGGAACACTGAAGCTTTCTTT
v_gene: TRBV2; len: 14; d_gene: TRBD1; j_gene: TRBJ1-2; abundance: .; CDR3aa: CASRSTGGNYGYTF; CDR3nt: TGTGCCAGCAGGTCGACAGGGGGTAACTATGGCTACACCTTC
v_gene: TRBV19; len: 15; d_gene: .; j_gene: TRBJ1-6; abundance: once; CDR3aa: CASSIQVGANSPLHF; CDR3nt: TGTGCCAGTAGTATTCAAGTTGGGGCCAATTCACCCCTCCACTTT
v_gene: TRBV7-9; len: 10; d_gene: .; j_gene: TRBJ1-2; abundance: .; CDR3aa: CAGRAGGYTF; CDR3nt: TGTGCCGGGAGGGCTGGTGGCTACACCTTC
v_gene: TRBV9; len: 15; d_gene: .; j_gene: TRBJ1-6; abundance: .; CDR3aa: CASSGPGSHNSPLHF; CDR3nt: TGTGCCAGCAGCGGCCCAGGGTCCCATAATTCACCCCTCCACTTT
v_gene: TRBV7-9; len: 14; d_gene: TRBD2; j_gene: TRBJ2-7; abundance: .; CDR3aa: CASSRSGSRDEQYF; CDR3nt: TGTGCCAGCAGCCGAAGCGGGAGTAGGGACGAGCAGTACTTC
v_gene: TRBV2; len: 14; d_gene: .; j_gene: TRBJ1-1; abundance: .; CDR3aa: CASSGVLSNTEAFF; CDR3nt: TGTGCCAGCAGTGGTGTACTGTCTAACACTGAAGCTTTCTTT
v_gene: TRBV4-2; len: 16; d_gene: .; j_gene: TRBJ1-1; abundance: few; CDR3aa: CASSQDVALMNTEAFF; CDR3nt: TGTGCCAGCAGCCAAGATGTAGCACTTATGAACACTGAAGCTTTCTTT
v_gene: TRBV6-5; len: 16; d_gene: TRBD1; j_gene: TRBJ2-7; abundance: .; CDR3aa: CASSYSRDRTIYEQYF; CDR3nt: TGTGCCAGCAGTTACTCTAGGGACAGGACCATCTACGAGCAGTACTTC
v_gene: TRBV3-1/TRBV3-2; len: 19; d_gene: TRBD1; j_gene: TRBJ1-3; abundance: .; CDR3aa: CASSPVGTGQPHSGNTIYF; CDR3nt: TGTGCCAGCAGCCCTGTAGGGACAGGGCAACCCCACTCTGGAAACACCATATATTTT
v_gene: TRBV11-2; len: 14; d_gene: TRBD2; j_gene: TRBJ2-7; abundance: .; CDR3aa: CASSLYGGVVEQYF; CDR3nt: TGTGCCAGCAGCTTATACGGGGGGGTGGTGGAGCAGTACTTC
v_gene: TRBV3-1/TRBV3-2; len: 16; d_gene: .; j_gene: TRBJ2-1; abundance: .; CDR3aa: CASSKRRVGIDNEQFF; CDR3nt: TGTGCCAGCAGCAAAAGGCGGGTGGGAATCGACAATGAGCAGTTCTTC
v_gene: TRBV7-9; len: 16; d_gene: .; j_gene: TRBJ1-5; abundance: once; CDR3aa: CASSLEGRGPNQPQHF; CDR3nt: TGTGCCAGCAGCTTAGAGGGCCGAGGGCCCAATCAGCCCCAGCATTTT
v_gene: TRBV6-5; len: 15; d_gene: .; j_gene: TRBJ1-1; abundance: .; CDR3aa: CASTSGVGGATEAFF; CDR3nt: TGTGCCAGCACTTCAGGGGTTGGTGGGGCCACTGAAGCTTTCTTT
v_gene: TRBV5-4; len: 16; d_gene: .; j_gene: TRBJ2-4; abundance: .; CDR3aa: CASSLDWSGAKNIQYF; CDR3nt: TGTGCCAGCAGCTTGGATTGGTCGGGAGCCAAAAACATTCAGTACTTC
v_gene: TRBV6-5; len: 15; d_gene: .; j_gene: TRBJ1-5; abundance: .; CDR3aa: CASSRWGVSNQPQHF; CDR3nt: TGTGCCAGCAGTCGGTGGGGGGTGAGCAATCAGCCCCAGCATTTT
v_gene: TRBV28; len: 14; d_gene: TRBD1; j_gene: TRBJ1-1; abundance: .; CDR3aa: CASSPTGAPTEAFF; CDR3nt: TGTGCCAGCAGTCCAACAGGGGCCCCGACTGAAGCTTTCTTT
v_gene: TRBV7-8; len: 13; d_gene: .; j_gene: TRBJ1-6; abundance: .; CDR3aa: CASSLRENSPLHF; CDR3nt: TGTGCCAGCAGCTTAAGAGAGAATTCACCCCTCCACTTT
v_gene: TRBV3-1/TRBV3-2; len: 14; d_gene: .; j_gene: TRBJ1-5; abundance: .; CDR3aa: CASSQDAVYNPQHF; CDR3nt: TGTGCCAGCAGCCAAGATGCGGTCTACAACCCCCAGCATTTT
v_gene: TRBV7-9; len: 14; d_gene: TRBD1; j_gene: TRBJ1-1; abundance: .; CDR3aa: CASRPGQPNTEAFF; CDR3nt: TGTGCCAGCAGGCCGGGACAGCCGAACACTGAAGCTTTCTTT
v_gene: TRBV10-3; len: 16; d_gene: TRBD2; j_gene: TRBJ2-3; abundance: .; CDR3aa: CAIRRGTSGTGDTQYF; CDR3nt: TGTGCCATCAGACGTGGGACTAGCGGGACGGGAGATACGCAGTATTTT
v_gene: TRBV3-1/TRBV3-2; len: 12; d_gene: TRBD1; j_gene: TRBJ1-5; abundance: few; CDR3aa: CASRGTEQSQHF; CDR3nt: TGTGCCAGCAGGGGGACAGAACAATCTCAGCATTTT
v_gene: TRBV18; len: 14; d_gene: .; j_gene: TRBJ2-7; abundance: .; CDR3aa: CASVSRTRSYEQYF; CDR3nt: TGTGCCAGCGTTTCGAGGACACGTTCCTACGAGCAGTACTTC
v_gene: TRBV15; len: 13; d_gene: .; j_gene: TRBJ1-3; abundance: .; CDR3aa: CATRTPLEDTIYF; CDR3nt: TGTGCCACCAGGACGCCCCTTGAGGACACCATATATTTT
v_gene: TRBV11-2; len: 14; d_gene: .; j_gene: TRBJ1-1; abundance: .; CDR3aa: CASSSAASRTEAFF; CDR3nt: TGTGCCAGCAGCTCTGCGGCCTCGAGAACTGAAGCTTTCTTT
v_gene: TRBV27; len: 16; d_gene: TRBD1; j_gene: TRBJ2-7; abundance: .; CDR3aa: CASSSVTGQGPYEQYF; CDR3nt: TGTGCCAGCAGTTCGGTGACAGGACAGGGACCCTACGAGCAGTACTTC
v_gene: TRBV19; len: 14; d_gene: TRBD2; j_gene: TRBJ2-1; abundance: .; CDR3aa: CASDPGLGYNEQFF; CDR3nt: TGTGCCAGTGATCCGGGACTAGGGTACAATGAGCAGTTCTTC
v_gene: TRBV9; len: 13; d_gene: .; j_gene: TRBJ1-5; abundance: .; CDR3aa: CASSPQQGQPQHF; CDR3nt: TGTGCCAGCAGCCCACAACAGGGACAGCCCCAGCATTTT
v_gene: TRBV2; len: 14; d_gene: .; j_gene: TRBJ1-3; abundance: .; CDR3aa: CASSVDKSGNTIYF; CDR3nt: TGTGCCAGCAGTGTGGACAAATCTGGAAACACCATATATTTT
v_gene: TRBV28; len: 16; d_gene: TRBD2; j_gene: TRBJ2-7; abundance: .; CDR3aa: CASSFALSGLSYEQYF; CDR3nt: TGTGCCAGCAGTTTTGCTCTTAGCGGGCTTTCCTACGAGCAGTACTTC
v_gene: TRBV6-5; len: 14; d_gene: TRBD2; j_gene: TRBJ2-2; abundance: .; CDR3aa: CASSPLAGGGELFF; CDR3nt: TGTGCCAGCAGTCCCCTAGCGGGGGGCGGGGAGCTGTTTTTT
v_gene: TRBV7-2; len: 16; d_gene: TRBD2; j_gene: TRBJ2-2; abundance: .; CDR3aa: CASSTSGALNTGELFF; CDR3nt: TGTGCCAGCAGCACTAGCGGGGCCCTGAACACCGGGGAGCTGTTTTTT
v_gene: TRBV28; len: 15; d_gene: .; j_gene: TRBJ2-5; abundance: .; CDR3aa: CASTSPGGWGETQYF; CDR3nt: TGTGCCAGCACTTCGCCGGGGGGCTGGGGAGAGACCCAGTACTTC
v_gene: TRBV20-1; len: 15; d_gene: .; j_gene: TRBJ1-4; abundance: .; CDR3aa: CSASTTGFPGEKLFF; CDR3nt: TGCAGTGCTAGTACCACCGGCTTCCCGGGTGAAAAACTGTTTTTT
v_gene: TRBV5-1; len: 14; d_gene: .; j_gene: TRBJ1-3; abundance: .; CDR3aa: CASSLEGVRDTIYF; CDR3nt: TGCGCCAGCAGCTTGGAGGGCGTCAGGGACACCATATATTTT
v_gene: TRBV3-1/TRBV3-2; len: 19; d_gene: TRBD1; j_gene: TRBJ2-1; abundance: few; CDR3aa: CASSQEGGGQGDSYNEQFF; CDR3nt: TGTGCCAGCAGCCAAGAGGGTGGGGGACAGGGGGACTCCTACAATGAGCAGTTCTTC
v_gene: TRBV9; len: 14; d_gene: .; j_gene: TRBJ1-2; abundance: .; CDR3aa: CASSVEQAMYGYTF; CDR3nt: TGTGCCAGCAGCGTAGAGCAGGCTATGTATGGCTACACCTTC
v_gene: TRBV4-2; len: 16; d_gene: .; j_gene: TRBJ1-5; abundance: .; CDR3aa: CASSQGERGARQPQHF; CDR3nt: TGTGCCAGCTCCCAGGGAGAACGGGGGGCGCGTCAGCCCCAGCATTTT
v_gene: TRBV21-1; len: 16; d_gene: .; j_gene: TRBJ1-6; abundance: few; CDR3aa: CASSTRQGPGRSPLHF; CDR3nt: TGTGCCAGCAGCACGAGACAGGGACCGGGTAGATCACCCCTCCACTTT
v_gene: TRBV7-2; len: 14; d_gene: TRBD1; j_gene: TRBJ1-1; abundance: few; CDR3aa: CASSSRGPGTEAFF; CDR3nt: TGTGCCAGCAGCTCCAGGGGGCCGGGCACTGAAGCTTTCTTT
v_gene: TRBV11-2; len: 14; d_gene: .; j_gene: TRBJ1-6; abundance: .; CDR3aa: CASSPRFRGSPLHF; CDR3nt: TGTGCCAGCAGCCCCCGCTTCAGGGGTTCACCCCTCCACTTT
v_gene: TRBV28; len: 14; d_gene: .; j_gene: TRBJ2-7; abundance: .; CDR3aa: CASSSTGLTYEQYF; CDR3nt: TGTGCCAGCAGCTCTACAGGCTTAACCTACGAGCAGTACTTC
v_gene: TRBV5-1; len: 13; d_gene: .; j_gene: TRBJ1-2; abundance: .; CDR3aa: CASSLDRGYGYTF; CDR3nt: TGCGCCAGCAGCCTAGACAGAGGCTATGGCTACACCTTC
v_gene: TRBV19; len: 15; d_gene: .; j_gene: TRBJ1-5; abundance: .; CDR3aa: CASSIVAGFNQPQHF; CDR3nt: TGTGCCAGTAGTATAGTGGCAGGCTTCAATCAGCCCCAGCATTTT
v_gene: TRBV27; len: 14; d_gene: .; j_gene: TRBJ1-1; abundance: .; CDR3aa: CASSITGPSTEAFF; CDR3nt: TGTGCCAGCAGTATTACAGGACCCAGCACTGAAGCTTTCTTT
v_gene: TRBV29-1; len: 11; d_gene: .; j_gene: TRBJ1-2; abundance: .; CDR3aa: CSGLHLYGYTF; CDR3nt: TGCAGCGGACTACATCTCTATGGCTACACCTTC
v_gene: TRBV25-1; len: 15; d_gene: .; j_gene: TRBJ1-2; abundance: few; CDR3aa: CASSEGDHRGYGYTF; CDR3nt: TGTGCCAGCAGTGAAGGAGATCACCGCGGTTATGGCTACACCTTC
v_gene: TRBV5-1; len: 14; d_gene: TRBD1; j_gene: TRBJ1-2; abundance: .; CDR3aa: CASTWGDRAYGYTF; CDR3nt: TGCGCCAGCACCTGGGGGGACAGGGCTTATGGCTACACCTTC
v_gene: TRBV5-6; len: 16; d_gene: TRBD1; j_gene: TRBJ1-2; abundance: .; CDR3aa: CASSVGQGGSNYGYTF; CDR3nt: TGTGCCAGCAGCGTGGGACAGGGAGGCTCTAACTATGGCTACACCTTC
v_gene: TRBV6-4; len: 13; d_gene: .; j_gene: TRBJ1-5; abundance: .; CDR3aa: CASSLAPNQPQHF; CDR3nt: TGTGCCAGCTCCTTGGCCCCCAATCAGCCCCAGCATTTT
v_gene: TRBV18; len: 16; d_gene: TRBD2; j_gene: TRBJ2-5; abundance: .; CDR3aa: CASSPRELAGQETQYF; CDR3nt: TGTGCCAGCTCACCAAGGGAACTAGCGGGGCAAGAGACCCAGTACTTC
v_gene: TRBV9; len: 14; d_gene: TRBD1; j_gene: TRBJ1-3; abundance: .; CDR3aa: CASSPEGGPNTIYF; CDR3nt: TGTGCCAGCAGCCCCGAAGGGGGCCCAAACACCATATATTTT
v_gene: TRBV5-8; len: 15; d_gene: TRBD2; j_gene: TRBJ2-2; abundance: .; CDR3aa: CASSTYSGRHGELFF; CDR3nt: TGTGCCAGCAGCACCTATAGCGGGAGACACGGGGAGCTGTTTTTT
v_gene: TRBV6-5; len: 12; d_gene: .; j_gene: TRBJ1-1; abundance: once; CDR3aa: CASRTQDTEAFF; CDR3nt: TGTGCCAGCAGGACCCAGGACACTGAAGCTTTCTTT
v_gene: TRBV19; len: 16; d_gene: .; j_gene: TRBJ1-2; abundance: .; CDR3aa: CASSISPRGRGWGYTF; CDR3nt: TGTGCCAGTAGTATAAGCCCCCGAGGGAGGGGCTGGGGCTACACCTTC
v_gene: TRBV7-2; len: 18; d_gene: TRBD2; j_gene: TRBJ2-1; abundance: .; CDR3aa: CASSQGGLAGYGYNEQFF; CDR3nt: TGTGCCAGCAGCCAAGGGGGGTTAGCGGGGTATGGGTACAATGAGCAGTTCTTC
v_gene: TRBV5-6; len: 16; d_gene: .; j_gene: TRBJ1-4; abundance: few; CDR3aa: CASSLGGLATNEKLFF; CDR3nt: TGTGCCAGCAGCTTGGGAGGCCTCGCAACTAATGAAAAACTGTTTTTT
v_gene: TRBV29-1; len: 13; d_gene: TRBD1; j_gene: TRBJ1-3; abundance: once; CDR3aa: CSATGTGGINIYF; CDR3nt: TGCAGCGCTACCGGGACAGGGGGCATTAACATATATTTT